The sequence of this T cell receptor beta chain was determined in a study of cytotoxic CD8 clonotypes in ibrutinib-treated CLL (dated by TCRdb to the early 2020s). Context from the whole study: The cohort had 11 relapsed/refractory and approximately 14 treatment-naive patients; some 17 were IGHV unmutated. Every sample from remission and from progressive disease was obtained while the patients were still on ibrutinib. An average of roughly 250,000 productive templates and 94,082 productive rearrangements was obtained per sample. Cryopreserved peripheral blood mononuclear cells were collected at three points: before therapy, at response, and at either sustained remission or disease progression. Samples at response were collected after a median of approximately twelve months of treatment, with a range of about 6 to 36 months. Responses were partial in approximately 24 patients and complete in 2; after median about 70 months follow-up, around 15 stayed in remission and around 12 progressed. Longitudinal samples were obtainable from about 30% of the roughly 86 participants in the trial. Findings and caveats that apply to the study as a whole: Public clonotypes were rare and either shrank or stayed stable during treatment, and the rise in clonality at ibrutinib response reflected expansion of private clonotypes. Clonality increased at ibrutinib response, stayed stable in sustained remission, and fell back toward baseline at progression. Lymph node repertoires were not examined, and the timing of sampling was not matched between patients in sustained remission and those whose disease progressed. At baseline, clonality was higher than in age-matched healthy donors and showed a strong correlation with circulating CD8+ T-cell counts.

Germline trimming: 7 bases from V, 3 bases from J; junction bases outside gene matches: 8. The CDR3, cysteine through phenylalanine, is 15 amino acids long. Solely the CDR3 DNA is kept, with 45 bases framed from the first base. CDR1 and CDR2, looked up from the germline V gene, are WSHSY and SAAADI. A MiSeq instrument was used for deep resolution sequencing, which targeted depths ranging from 1 in 1 million up to 1 in 200,000 T cells, with coverage averaging 10x for each clonotype. The immunoSEQ hsTCRB Kit was used to generate TCR beta libraries. In the paper's pipeline: ImmunoSEQ Data Assistant and ImmunoSEQ Analyzer were used for data analysis, and V, D and J genes were assigned according to IMGT definitions. Clonality, with values ranging from 0 to 1, was calculated as one minus the normalized Shannon entropy of productive rearrangement frequencies. Only overrepresented clonotypes making up at least 0.05% of the repertoire of each patient were included in the public clonotype analysis. Repertoires from some twelve age-matched healthy donors in immuneACCESS were used as clonality controls. This is the immuneACCESS table as TCRdb keeps it, with only in-frame sequences that have V and J called. A part of the clones is gone; compared with another copy, unresolved V genes explain less than half, and the rest is unexplained. Clone size and V and J calls were adopted from that table, with D and trimming inferred from the DNA. The sample profile shows 150,000 to 250,000 clones; around 72% of them were found once. The top ten clones comprise 10% to 15% of the sample.

A few counts support this clone. Its antigen is still unknown. Per-base qualities were not stored, and no clone one base away is much larger. In the paper's terms, the time point label means: around 2 years on ibrutinib. For TCR beta library preparation, roughly 2 micrograms of genomic DNA were extracted from the cryopreserved PBMCs. High-throughput TCR beta sequencing was performed on longitudinal blood samples from CLL patients receiving ibrutinib monotherapy. Patients were enrolled in a phase 2 open-label single-center ibrutinib monotherapy trial. The sample consisted of PBMCs, taken after 24 months of ibrutinib treatment. This TCR was recovered from a human donor with chronic lymphocytic leukemia. The chain employs TRBV10-2 and TRBJ2-7; TRBD2 lines up with 11 middle nucleotides. The CDR3 loop reads CASKSRLAGSYEQYF. Here is the DNA: TGCGCCAGCAAGTCACGACTAGCGGGGAGCTACGAGCAGTACTTC.